This TCR beta chain was recorded in a study of cytomegalovirus exposure and HLA in healthy donors. General observations from the study: Altogether, 164 TCR beta chains were recorded as cytomegalovirus-associated. Roughly even sequencing depth across donors was the assumption behind the presence/absence analyses. The only immune exposure information that was available was CMV serostatus.

Researchers ran the PCR with 60 Vbeta and 13 Jbeta primers. Measured with immunoSEQ multiplex PCR; TCRdb has only the in-frame clones, and not every one. The sample lists approximately 120,000 clones; 76% were seen once. On this clone itself: Antigen specificity is unknown.

This clonotype was sampled from a woman between 50 and 59 years old in good health and CMV-seropositive. The sample taken for sequencing was PBMCs.

The chain's CDR3 is CASSLVGASHYGYTF. The CDR3 nucleotides are TGTGCCAGCAGCTTGGTGGGGGCAAGTCACTATGGCTACACCTTC. The chain employs TRBV5-4 and TRBJ1-2; possible D gene TRBD1, 6 bases. Looked up from germline, CDR1 is SGHNT and CDR2 is YYREEE (reference sequence). Trimming cost V 0 bases and J 3 bases, with 12 bases left between them. The CDR3 is made up of 15 amino acids.